Listed here are 12 T cell receptor beta chains from one sample, sequenced in a study of cytomegalovirus exposure and HLA in healthy donors. The protocol was immunoSEQ multiplex PCR, while the TCRdb copy is restricted to in-frame clones and leaves out a portion. The repertoire has tens of thousands of clones, roughly 84% of them found once; the top ten carry 9.5% to 13%. The sample taken for sequencing was PBMCs. The source is a woman between 18 and 29 years old in good health and CMV-seropositive.

The chain carries TRBV18 and TRBJ1-6; 8 nucleotides agree with TRBD1. V was clipped by 6 bases and J by 8 bases; unmatched bases: 6. This CDR3 is 14 amino acids long. CDR1 and CDR2 from the germline V gene are KGHSH and LQKENI. This CDR3 is CASSPGQVDSPLHF. CDR3 in DNA: TGTGCCAGCTCCCCGGGACAGGTCGATTCACCCCTCCACTTT. Together with reference TRBV18 and TRBJ1-6, the CDR3 gives the full variable domain: NAGVMQNPRHLVRRRGQEARLRCSPMKGHSHVYWYRQLPEEGLKFMVYLQKENIIDESGMPKERFSAEFPKEGPSILRIQQVVRGDSAAYFCASSPGQVDSPLHFGNGTRLTVT.

This clone is a singleton in its sample. This chain connects TRBV30 to TRBJ2-7, with a weak D call TRBD2 (5 bases). Germline V CDR1 and CDR2: GTSNPN, SVGIG (reference sequence). The CDR3 totals 11 residues. Deletions cut 5 bases from V and 7 bases from J, with 12 bases between. CDR3 nucleotide sequence: TGTGCCTGGGCCGGCCCGGGGGAGCAGTACTTC. This gives the protein CAWAGPGEQYF. Using reference TRBV30 and TRBJ2-7 for the parts outside the CDR3, the full variable domain is SQTIHQWPATLVQPVGSPLSLECTVEGTSNPNLYWYRQAAGRGLQLLFYSVGIGQISSEVPQNLSASRPQDRQFILSSKKLLLSDSGFYLCAWAGPGEQYFGPGTRLTVT.

The chain is built from TRBV19 and TRBJ1-5; 10 positions agree with TRBD1. J gave up 4 bases and V 7 bases, and 7 bases lay outside the gene matches. This CDR3 is built from 15 residues. Germline V gene data show CDR1 as LNHDA and CDR2 as SQIVND (reference sequence). The CDR3 here is CASTLGQGFNQPQHF. The CDR3 DNA reads as TGTGCCAGTACCTTGGGACAGGGGTTTAATCAGCCCCAGCATTTT.

The chain carries TRBV7-2 and TRBJ2-7; TRBD2 aligns across 13 bases. The CDR3 length is 15 residues. The V and J ends lost 1 base and 4 bases, in that order; junction bases with no gene match: 1. Looked up from germline, CDR1 is SGHTA and CDR2 is FQGNSA. The CDR3 region has the DNA TGTGCCAGCAGCTTAGGACTAGCGGGGGGTTACGAGCAGTACTTC. Amino acid sequence: CASSLGLAGGYEQYF.

This chain links TRBV4-1 with TRBJ2-2; 9 bases are a match to TRBD1. CDR3 length: 17 amino acids. Germline loops: CDR1 MGHRA, CDR2 YSYEKL. V shed 2 bases, J shed 3 bases, and the junction held 7 bases outside the gene matches. The CDR3 here is CASSQLTGGADTGELFF. The CDR3, as DNA: TGCGCCAGCAGCCAACTTACAGGGGGCGCGGACACCGGGGAGCTGTTTTTT.

This sequence joins TRBV10-2 and TRBJ2-1; D not certain. CDR3 length equals 12 residues. Germline CDR1 is WSHSY and CDR2 is SAAADI. The V gene lost 0 bases and the J gene lost 8 bases, with 5 bases spanning the gap. The CDR3 reads CASSESSDEQFF. For the CDR3, the DNA is TGCGCCAGCAGTGAGTCGAGCGATGAGCAGTTCTTC.

Comment on this clone: Other DNA sequences within the sample encode an identical CDR3. V gene TRBV30 combines with J gene TRBJ2-3, with a weak D call TRBD1 (5 bases). The CDR3 runs to 12 residues. From germline, CDR1 is GTSNPN and CDR2 SVGIG (reference sequence). The V gene lost 0 bases and the J gene lost 8 bases, with 9 bases spanning the gap. The CDR3 is CAWSVQGATQYF. Here the CDR3 DNA reads TGTGCCTGGAGTGTGCAAGGGGCTACGCAGTATTTT.

This clone was found once. The V gene is TRBV7-2, the J gene TRBJ2-1, with 11 nucleotides matching TRBD2. The CDR3 length is 16 residues. Trimming cost V 5 bases and J 10 bases; bases outside gene matches: 13. The germline CDR1 and CDR2 sequences are SGHTA and FQGNSA. For the CDR3, the DNA is TGTGCCAGCAGCACCTATGGGTATGCTAGCGGGGGGGAGCAGTTCTTC. It yields the protein CASSTYGYASGGEQFF.

A few counts support this clone. This same CDR3 is encoded by further DNA sequences in the sample. The chain is built from TRBV28 and TRBJ1-6, with 9 positions matching TRBD1. The CDR3 consists of 13 residues. J gave up 10 bases and V 2 bases, and 0 bases lay outside the gene matches. Germline-derived CDR1 and CDR2 are MDHEN and SYDVKM. The CDR3 protein is CASSLDRGSPLHF. CDR3 nucleotides: TGTGCCAGCAGTTTAGACAGGGGGTCACCCCTCCACTTT. The full variable domain, its missing parts supplied by reference TRBV28 and TRBJ1-6, is DVKVTQSSRYLVKRTGEKVFLECVQDMDHENMFWYRQDPGLGLRLIYFSYDVKMKEKGDIPEGYSVSREKKERFSLILESASTNQTSMYLCASSLDRGSPLHFGNGTRLTVT.

This chain links TRBV5-1 with TRBJ1-4; D gene unclear. V was pared by 0 bases and J by 2 bases, with 5 bases between. The CDR3 is 14 amino acids. Germline V gives CDR1 SGHRS, CDR2 YFSETQ. The CDR3 loop is CASSLGATNEKLFF. The CDR3 DNA reads TGCGCCAGCAGCTTGGGGGCGACTAATGAAAAACTGTTTTTT.

V usage is TRBV19 and J usage is TRBJ1-6; a weak D match, TRBD1 (5 bases). Per germline, CDR1 LNHDA and CDR2 SQIVND (reference sequence). Trimming removed 10 bases at V and 5 bases at J, with 15 bases between. The CDR3 sequence is 14 residues long. The CDR3 sequence: CATARQPNNSPLHF. CDR3 DNA sequence: TGTGCCACAGCTCGACAGCCTAATAATTCACCCCTCCACTTT.

The rearrangement links TRBV10-1 to TRBJ2-3, with no clear D. This CDR3 has 13 amino acids. Between the trimmed V and J ends, which lost 3 bases and 12 bases, there was a span of 16 bases. CDR1 WNHNN and CDR2 SYGVQD come from the germline V gene (reference sequence). Here the CDR3 reads CASSDSLVDDQYF. The DNA of the CDR3 is TGCGCCAGCAGTGATTCTCTAGTAGATGATCAGTATTTT.